A single sample is the source of the 25 T cell receptor beta chains below, sequenced in a study of blood T cell repertoires in COVID-19. TCRdb's copy holds only in-frame clones and misses some; the assay was immunoSEQ multiplex PCR. The sample lists more than 200,000 clones, approximately 86% occurring once. The sample comprised PBMCs or T cells enriched from blood (not recorded which). These receptors all stem from a woman aged 45-65 years who had recovered from COVID-19.

The chain carries TRBV18 and TRBJ2-7; unclear D gene. Germline V gene lookup returns CDR1 KGHSH and CDR2 LQKENI. Trimming took off 1 base at V and 5 bases at J, with 9 bases between the two ends. This CDR3 is built from 13 residues. The CDR3 spells CASSPRSPDEQYF. In DNA form, the CDR3 reads TGTGCCAGCTCACCACGGTCGCCGGACGAGCAGTACTTC.

The V call is TRBV5-1, the J call TRBJ2-1, with D possibly TRBD2 on 5 matching bases. CDR1 and CDR2 (germline): SGHRS, YFSETQ. V was shortened by 4 bases and J by 2 bases, with 7 bases between the two germline ends. The CDR3 runs to 13 residues. The CDR3 loop reads CASSEGPYNEQFF. For the CDR3, the DNA is TGCGCCAGCAGCGAGGGTCCCTACAATGAGCAGTTCTTC. Supplemented by reference TRBV5-1 and TRBJ2-1, the full variable domain reads KAGVTQTPRYLIKTRGQQVTLSCSPISGHRSVSWYQQTPGQGLQFLFEYFSETQRNKGNFPGRFSGRQFSNSRSEMNVSTLELGDSALYLCASSEGPYNEQFFGPGTRLTVL.

The rearrangement uses TRBV7-2 and TRBJ1-3; D might be TRBD1 (6 bases). The length of the CDR3 is 15 residues. The germline V gene has CDR1 SGHTA and CDR2 FQGNSA. The ends were cut back, 1 base at V and 4 bases at J, with 11 bases in the middle. The CDR3: CASSLEAGAGNTIYF. CDR3 coding DNA: TGTGCCAGCAGCTTAGAGGCAGGGGCAGGAAACACCATATATTTT.

The V and J genes are TRBV5-1 and TRBJ2-5; 7 nucleotides line up with TRBD2. The J segment lost 3 bases and the V segment lost 4 bases, leaving 6 bases of the junction unmatched. Germline V lookup: CDR1 SGHRS, CDR2 YFSETQ. The CDR3 is 14 residues long. The CDR3 protein is CASSLSLAEETQYF. The CDR3 region has the DNA TGCGCCAGCAGCCTGTCGCTAGCGGAAGAGACCCAGTACTTC.

The V gene is TRBV5-1, the J gene TRBJ2-7, with D perhaps matching TRBD1 (6 bases). V gave up 4 bases and J gave up 1 base, with 12 bases separating them. The V gene's germline CDR1 is SGHRS and CDR2 YFSETQ. There are 14 residues in the CDR3. The CDR3 DNA is TGCGCCAGCAGCCCGGGGACAAATTCCTACGAGCAGTACTTC. This encodes CASSPGTNSYEQYF. Full variable domain (rest looked up from reference TRBV5-1 and TRBJ2-7): KAGVTQTPRYLIKTRGQQVTLSCSPISGHRSVSWYQQTPGQGLQFLFEYFSETQRNKGNFPGRFSGRQFSNSRSEMNVSTLELGDSALYLCASSPGTNSYEQYFGPGTRLTVT.

The chain uses TRBV7-9 and TRBJ2-7; 8 bases are shared with TRBD2. With 4 bases clipped from V and 3 bases from J, the junction kept 8 bases outside the gene matches. CDR3 length equals 15 residues. Germline V CDR1 and CDR2: SEHNR, FQNEAQ (reference sequence). CDR3 in DNA: TGTGCCAGCAGCTCGACTAGCGAGAAAAGCTACGAGCAGTACTTC. Amino acid sequence: CASSSTSEKSYEQYF.

V is TRBV19 and J is TRBJ1-3; maybe TRBD1 (6 bases). The CDR3 has 14 residues. The germline gives CDR1 LNHDA, CDR2 SQIVND (reference sequence). With 9 bases removed from V and 0 bases from J, the gap between germline ends came to 12 bases. The CDR3 sequence is CASSQGSSGNTIYF. The DNA of the CDR3 is TGTGCCAGCTCCCAGGGGTCCTCTGGAAACACCATATATTTT.

As to this clone: This sample includes further DNA sequences coding for the same CDR3. The chain links TRBV10-3 to TRBJ1-1; D may be TRBD1 (5 bases). Germline-derived CDR1 and CDR2 are ENHRY and SYGVKD. There are 12 residues in the CDR3. Deletions cut 2 bases from V and 5 bases from J, with 6 bases between. The CDR3 DNA reads TGTGCCATCAGTGAGGGGGGGACTGAAGCTTTCTTT. This gives the protein CAISEGGTEAFF.

The chain links TRBV14 to TRBJ2-2; a weak D match, TRBD1 (5 bases). This CDR3 contains 19 residues. Trimming shortened V by 2 bases and J by 0 bases, and 19 bases separated the two germline ends. Germline V CDR1 and CDR2: SGHDN, FVKESK. CDR3 sequence: CASSQRSRGVKTNTGELFF. The CDR3 nucleotides are TGTGCCAGCAGCCAAAGAAGTAGGGGTGTAAAGACGAACACCGGGGAGCTGTTTTTT.

CDR3 coding DNA: TGTGCCTGGAGCCAGGGTGTACGAGAAAAACTGTTTTTT. Translating it yields CAWSQGVREKLFF. This chain links TRBV30 with TRBJ1-4; perhaps TRBD1 as D (5 bases). The germline gives CDR1 GTSNPN, CDR2 SVGIG (reference sequence). V was trimmed by 3 bases and J by 8 bases, leaving 13 bases between them. The CDR3 is 13 amino acids.

This chain links TRBV4-1 with TRBJ2-2; 12 positions match TRBD2. Unmatched junction bases numbered 11, after V lost 5 bases and J lost 4 bases. CDR1 is MGHRA and CDR2 is YSYEKL in the germline V gene. This CDR3 is 18 amino acids long. CDR3 sequence reads: CASSYGVRLAGVTGELFF. CDR3 coding DNA: TGCGCCAGCAGCTACGGAGTGCGACTAGCGGGAGTCACCGGGGAGCTGTTTTTT.

The chain couples TRBV28 to TRBJ1-5, with TRBD1 identical over 9 bases. The CDR3 runs 16 residues. CDR1 is MDHEN and CDR2 is SYDVKM in the germline V gene. With 6 bases clipped from V and 2 bases from J, the junction kept 8 bases outside the gene matches. CDR3 sequence: CASSRTRTGGNQPQHF. In nucleotides, the CDR3 is TGTGCCAGCAGCCGCACTCGGACAGGGGGCAATCAGCCCCAGCATTTT.

The V call is TRBV20-1, the J call TRBJ2-2, with D possibly being TRBD1 (5 bases). The CDR3 runs 14 residues. Germline CDR1 is DFQATT and CDR2 is SNEGSKA (reference sequence). Trimming pared 3 bases from V and 2 bases from J, leaving 10 bases between. CDR3 amino acids: CSASRGSNTGELFF. The CDR3 DNA sequence: TGCAGTGCTAGTAGGGGCAGCAACACCGGGGAGCTGTTTTTT.

V gene TRBV28 combines with J gene TRBJ2-7; D ambiguous. Trimming took 2 bases from V and 4 from J, leaving 9 bases between them. The CDR3 is 13 residues long. CDR1 MDHEN and CDR2 SYDVKM come from the germline V gene. CDR3 nucleotides: TGTGCCAGCAGTTTACCCCTTCTGTACGAGCAGTACTTC. It codes for CASSLPLLYEQYF.

The chain is built from TRBV28 and TRBJ1-3; 7 bases are a match to TRBD1. The V segment lost 3 bases and the J segment 0 bases; nucleotides outside the gene matches: 5. This CDR3 spans 16 amino acids. Germline V gene data show CDR1 as MDHEN and CDR2 as SYDVKM. This CDR3 is CASSFTGERSGNTIYF. Written as DNA, the CDR3 is TGTGCCAGCAGTTTTACAGGGGAACGCTCTGGAAACACCATATATTTT.

This chain uses TRBV13 with TRBJ2-1; weak D call: TRBD2 (6 bases). The ends were cut back, 6 bases at V and 8 bases at J, with 14 bases in the middle. This CDR3 has 13 residues. Germline lookup yields CDR1 PRHDT and CDR2 FYEKMQ (reference sequence). This chain's CDR3 is CASRQELADEQFF. Here the CDR3 DNA reads TGTGCCAGCAGACAAGAACTAGCTGATGAGCAGTTCTTC.

V gene TRBV12-1 combines with J gene TRBJ2-1; TRBD2, as called in the table, went unchecked against the DNA. TRBV12-1 is tagged as a pseudogene. The CDR3 totals 19 residues. The CDR3 here is CASSSNCAPTSGSYNEQFF. Here the CDR3 DNA reads TGTGCCAGCAGCTCAAATTGCGCCCCTACTAGCGGGTCCTACAATGAGCAGTTCTTC.

This clone was seen only a few times. The rearrangement joins TRBV6-5 to TRBJ1-4, with a weak D call TRBD1 (6 bases). The V gene lost 4 bases and the J gene lost 3 bases, with 9 bases spanning the gap. The CDR3 runs 14 residues. Per germline, CDR1 MNHEY and CDR2 SVGAGI. The CDR3 loop is CASSLDSANEKLFF. The CDR3 region has the DNA TGTGCCAGCAGTTTGGACAGTGCTAATGAAAAACTGTTTTTT.

The genes are TRBV28 and TRBJ2-2, with 7 positions matching TRBD2. CDR3 size: 15 residues. With V trimmed by 11 bases and J by 1 base, 10 bases remained unmatched. The germline gives CDR1 MDHEN, CDR2 SYDVKM. CDR3: CAAWGGRENTGELFF. CDR3 nucleotides: TGTGCCGCGTGGGGGGGAAGGGAGAACACCGGGGAGCTGTTTTTT.

This clone has a handful of counts. The V gene is TRBV7-9, the J gene TRBJ1-1; a possible D gene is TRBD1 (5 bases). The CDR3 is 12 amino acids. CDR1 is SEHNR and CDR2 is FQNEAQ in the germline V gene (reference sequence). Trimming took off 3 bases at V and 6 bases at J, with 8 bases between the two ends. This CDR3 reads CASSLGGAEAFF. The CDR3 DNA reads TGTGCCAGCAGCTTGGGGGGAGCTGAAGCTTTCTTT.

V and J are TRBV19 and TRBJ2-1; maybe TRBD2 (6 bases). The length of the CDR3 is 15 residues. Germline V gives CDR1 LNHDA, CDR2 SQIVND (reference sequence). Deletions cut 4 bases from V and 9 bases from J, with 19 bases between. CDR3 nucleotides: TGTGCCAGTAGTACCGCGGGACGCAAATCCGCTGAGCAGTTCTTC. It is translated as CASSTAGRKSAEQFF.

This chain connects TRBV10-3 to TRBJ2-7; weak D call: TRBD2 (5 bases). The CDR3 extends over 13 amino acids. V lost 6 bases, J lost 0 bases, and 9 bases lay in between. Germline V lookup: CDR1 ENHRY, CDR2 SYGVKD. CDR3 residues: CAIRSGSSYEQYF. Written as DNA, the CDR3 is TGTGCCATCAGAAGCGGTTCCTCCTACGAGCAGTACTTC.

The V and J genes are TRBV7-9 and TRBJ2-1, with no clear D. The CDR3 runs 14 residues. Trimming removed 5 bases at V and 5 bases at J, with 13 bases between. The germline V gene encodes CDR1 SEHNR and CDR2 FQNEAQ (reference sequence). CDR3 protein: CASSHPPLHNEQFF. The DNA of the CDR3 is TGTGCCAGCAGCCATCCTCCGCTACACAATGAGCAGTTCTTC.

The chain combines TRBV27 with TRBJ2-7; a possible D gene is TRBD2 (5 bases). The CDR3 spans 16 residues. V lost 5 bases, J lost 2 bases, and 19 bases lay in between. Germline V gene data show CDR1 as MNHEY and CDR2 as SMNVEV (reference sequence). The CDR3 nucleotides are TGTGCCAGCAGTCGGAGTCCGACGGGATCCCCCTACGAGCAGTACTTC. This encodes CASSRSPTGSPYEQYF.

The V call is TRBV18, the J call TRBJ1-2; unclear D gene. This CDR3 comprises 14 residues. Trimming removed 3 bases from V and 8 bases from J, with 16 bases in between. Germline CDR1 is KGHSH and CDR2 is LQKENI. The CDR3, as DNA: TGTGCCAGCTCACCGCAGGAGGCAGTAGGCGGCTACACCTTC. It is translated as CASSPQEAVGGYTF.